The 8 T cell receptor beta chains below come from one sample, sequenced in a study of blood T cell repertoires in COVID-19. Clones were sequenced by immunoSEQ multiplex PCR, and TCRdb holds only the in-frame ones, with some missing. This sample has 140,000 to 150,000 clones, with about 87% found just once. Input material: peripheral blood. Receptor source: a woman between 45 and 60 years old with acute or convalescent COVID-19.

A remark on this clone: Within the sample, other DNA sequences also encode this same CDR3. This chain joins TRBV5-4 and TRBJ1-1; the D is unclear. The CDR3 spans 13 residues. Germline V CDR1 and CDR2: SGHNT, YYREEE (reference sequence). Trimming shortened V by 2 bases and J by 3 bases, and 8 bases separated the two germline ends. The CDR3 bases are TGTGCCAGCAGCTTACAGCTGGACACTGAAGCTTTCTTT. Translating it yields CASSLQLDTEAFF.

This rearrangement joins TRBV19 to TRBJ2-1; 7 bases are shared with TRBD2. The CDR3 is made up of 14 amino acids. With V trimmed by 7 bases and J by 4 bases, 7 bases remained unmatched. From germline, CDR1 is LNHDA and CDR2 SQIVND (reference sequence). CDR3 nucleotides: TGTGCCAGTAAAGAGACTAGCCATTACAATGAGCAGTTCTTC. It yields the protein CASKETSHYNEQFF.

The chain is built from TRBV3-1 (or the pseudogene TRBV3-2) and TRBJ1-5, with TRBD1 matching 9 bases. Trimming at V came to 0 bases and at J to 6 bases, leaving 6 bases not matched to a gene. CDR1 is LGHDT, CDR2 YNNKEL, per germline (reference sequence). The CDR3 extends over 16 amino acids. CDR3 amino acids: CASSQETGGLVQPQHF. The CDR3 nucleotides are TGTGCCAGCAGCCAAGAGACAGGGGGTCTGGTTCAGCCCCAGCATTTT.

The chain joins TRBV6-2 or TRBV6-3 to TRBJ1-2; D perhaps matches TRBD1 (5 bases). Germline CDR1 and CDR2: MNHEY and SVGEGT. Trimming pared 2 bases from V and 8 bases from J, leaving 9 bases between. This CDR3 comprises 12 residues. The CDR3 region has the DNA TGTGCCAGCAGTTACGGGGGGAGCGGCTACACCTTC. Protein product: CASSYGGSGYTF.

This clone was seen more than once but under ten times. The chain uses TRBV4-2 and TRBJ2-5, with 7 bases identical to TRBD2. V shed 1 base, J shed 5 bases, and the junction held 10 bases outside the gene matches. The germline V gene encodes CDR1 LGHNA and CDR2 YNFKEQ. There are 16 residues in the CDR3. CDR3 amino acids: CASSQGGAWGGETQYF. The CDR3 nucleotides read TGTGCCAGCAGCCAAGGAGGGGCATGGGGAGGGGAGACCCAGTACTTC.

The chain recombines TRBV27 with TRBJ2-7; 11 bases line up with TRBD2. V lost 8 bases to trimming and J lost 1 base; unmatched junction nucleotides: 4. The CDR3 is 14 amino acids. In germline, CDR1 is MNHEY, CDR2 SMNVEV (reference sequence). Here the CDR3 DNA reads TGTGCCAGCCAAGGGACTAGCGGTTCCTACGAGCAGTACTTC. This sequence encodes CASQGTSGSYEQYF.

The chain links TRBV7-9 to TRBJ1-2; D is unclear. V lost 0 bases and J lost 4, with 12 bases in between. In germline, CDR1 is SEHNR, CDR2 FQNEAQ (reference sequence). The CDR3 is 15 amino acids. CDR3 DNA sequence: TGTGCCAGCAGCTTAGCTGGGCAGTCAGGCTATGGCTACACCTTC. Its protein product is CASSLAGQSGYGYTF.

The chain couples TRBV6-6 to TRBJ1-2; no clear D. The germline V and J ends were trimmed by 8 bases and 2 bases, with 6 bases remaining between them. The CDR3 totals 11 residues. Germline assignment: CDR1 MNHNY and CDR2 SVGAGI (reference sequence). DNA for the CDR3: TGTGCCAGCGCAGAAAACTATGGCTACACCTTC. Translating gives CASAENYGYTF.